This T cell receptor beta chain was obtained from a study of T cell responses to AZD1222 COVID-19 vaccine (TCRdb year 2021). Regarding the complete study: Because spike-specific TCR depth and breadth did not differ between the two schedules, AZD1222 recipients who got a second dose at roughly 4 weeks were pooled with those who got a second dose at roughly 12 weeks. A total of just over 230 trial participants underwent TCR sequencing, of whom approximately 200 had received two doses of AZD1222 and 26 had received two doses of the MenACWY control vaccine. Trial participants were enrolled by age into subgroups of 18-55, 56-69 and 70-plus years, and around 150, 28 and 57 TCR-sequenced participants, respectively, were included in these subgroups. Results the study describes overall, beyond this receptor: Reportedly, almost half of the unique spike-specific TCRs recognized epitopes lying outside the regions that are mutated in the B.1.351 and B.1.1.7 variants. The whole spike protein was spanned by vaccine-associated CD4 TCRs, and dominant responses were seen in regions 160-218 and 743-854. Because no samples from the day 14 peak response were available, repertoires could be characterized only after the peak T cell response. In the small 56-69-year group, the increase in depth fell short of significance, most likely because of low power. After two AZD1222 doses, both the breadth and the depth of spike-specific TCRs were significantly higher than at day 0 and than in MenACWY recipients. Only five to seven AZD1222 recipients were SARS-CoV-2 seropositive at baseline, limiting conclusions about previously exposed vaccinees. Most participants were white British and females outnumbered males, and the authors suggested that clonal diversity may have been underestimated.

A distance of 6 bases separates the germline ends of V and J, which lose 3 bases and 3 bases respectively. The CDR3 covers 12 residues, taking in both the cysteine and the phenylalanine. Here the CDR3 DNA is all that survives: 36 bases in frame from base 1. As regards this clone: The antigen this receptor binds is unknown. No qualities accompany the bases; no much larger clone lies one base away. The sample contains more than one DNA sequence encoding this CDR3.

The CDR3 regions of human TCRbeta chains were analyzed by immunosequencing. The authors' pipeline ran thus. TCRs in the repertoires were compared against a reference library of SARS-CoV-2-specific TCRs that had been generated with the MIRA antigen-specificity platform. Breadth was defined as the fraction of unique TCRs that were SARS-CoV-2-associated, and depth was defined as the fraction of total T cells that were SARS-CoV-2-associated. Each spike-specific TCR was assigned to its reactive spike region and to a CD4 or CD8 class using the MIRA data. Log10-transformed breadth and depth values were compared by one-way ANOVA with Sidak's multiple comparisons tests. TCRdb carries this immuneACCESS record with in-frame sequences only. Its versions omit some clonotypes, under half of them owing to an unresolved V gene in the studies checked, with the rest unexplained. V and J calls and clone size follow that table, whereas D and trimming were derived from the DNA. The table for this sample lists just over 150,000 clones; approximately 90% of them were counted only once. The ten largest clones capture about 2% of the sample.

The sample's time point, from its label and the paper: baseline before first vaccination. Samples from vaccinated people were obtained from the UK trials COV001 and COV002, which included a single-blind randomized controlled phase 2/3 trial of AZD1222 (ChAdOx1 nCoV-19) in healthy adults. For TCRbeta chain sequencing, PBMC samples from trial participants were taken at day 0 and at day 28 after the second dose. The sequencing used peripheral blood, collected on day 0 of AZD1222 vaccination. This TCR was recovered from an adult in good health. This sequence uses TRBV12-3 or TRBV12-4 and TRBJ2-7; the D gene cannot be named for sure. The nucleotide sequence is given as TGTGCCAGCAGTTTCTCGGGCTACGAGCAGTACTTC. Its protein is CASSFSGYEQYF.